This T cell receptor (beta chain) was recorded in a study of kidney transplant recipient with SARS-CoV-2 infection. TCRdb ran MiXCR on the reads and lists one entry per CDR3 protein. The sample carries approximately 240,000 distinct CDR3 sequences, 29% recorded once. This clonotype was seen a few times. The CDR3 runs 15 residues. In germline, CDR1 is DFQATT, CDR2 SNEGSKA (reference sequence). J lost 8 bases, V lost 3 bases, and 6 bases had no gene match. The V gene is TRBV20-1, the J gene TRBJ2-1; 14 positions match TRBD2. The material sequenced was a blood sample, taken at baseline and on roughly day 110 from a kidney transplant recipient. This sequence was found in a male patient aged 25 to 39 who had COVID-19 and was a kidney transplant recipient. Part of the T cell pool may stem from the graft donor. CDR3 protein: CSASNPGLAGDEQFF. Here the CDR3 DNA reads TGCAGTGCTAGTAACCCGGGACTAGCGGGAGATGAGCAGTTCTTC.